This TCR beta chain was recorded in a study of radiation and T cells in renal cell carcinoma. The ends were cut back, 8 bases at V and 1 base at J, with 11 bases in the middle. Germline values: CDR1 SGHAT, CDR2 FQNNGV. This CDR3 comprises 13 residues. Note on this clone: Its antigen is unidentified.

Study-level points and caveats: In blood, top tumor clones expanded by 2 weeks, shrinking by 4.

Produced via immunoSEQ multiplex PCR; TCRdb's table is partial and in-frame only. The data show fewer than 80,000 clones, roughly 80% seen once. Time point: blood 4 weeks post-SBRT, at nephrectomy. Treatment: 15 Gy SBRT to primary tumor, nephrectomy 4 weeks later. Nephrectomy followed 15 Gy stereotactic body radiation by 4 weeks. After SBRT, blood was collected at 2 and 4 weeks, plus baseline. Clear cell pathology was present in this patient's renal cell carcinoma. The material sequenced was blood, taken from a patient whose treatment included radiotherapy and nephrectomy. The receptor was isolated from a woman between 55 and 75 years old with renal cell carcinoma. This chain connects TRBV11-2 to TRBJ1-2; a possible D gene is TRBD1 (5 bases). CDR3 coding DNA: TGTGCCAGCTCCCCGGGGGGTAACTATGGCTACACCTTC. This gives the protein CASSPGGNYGYTF.